This TCR beta chain was profiled in a study of cytomegalovirus exposure and HLA in healthy donors. Study conclusions and caveats: In a later analysis, the majority of CMV-associated beta chains seemingly showed HLA restriction. Most of the TCR beta V segments (in an earlier analysis) were productive either about 87% or about 30% of the time.

On this clone: Its antigen is still unknown.

CDR1 is SGHDN and CDR2 is FVKESK in the germline V gene. The V end was cut by 5 bases, the J end by 0 bases, with 11 bases between. The CDR3 length is 15 residues. Vbeta (60) and Jbeta (13) primers were used in the PCR. Profiled with immunoSEQ multiplex PCR; TCRdb holds only in-frame clones, not every one. This table holds about 100,000 clones, over 65% found once. Sequenced sample: PBMCs. The chain joins TRBV14 to TRBJ2-1, with D possibly TRBD1 on 6 matching bases. The sequence derives from a woman younger than 30 in good health and CMV-seropositive. CDR3 region: CASSRQVRSYNEQFF. The CDR3 nucleotides are TGTGCCAGCAGCAGACAGGTCCGCTCCTACAATGAGCAGTTCTTC.